What follows are 32 T cell receptor beta chains derived from one specimen sequenced in a study of cytomegalovirus exposure and HLA in healthy donors. With 60 Vbeta and 13 Jbeta primers, the PCR was carried out. The data were produced by immunoSEQ multiplex PCR, yet TCRdb's version contains in-frame clones alone and is incomplete. The sample holds around 150,000 clones, roughly three fifths seen once. The sequencing sample was made of PBMCs. Every receptor here comes from an older woman in good health and CMV-seronegative.

This chain joins TRBV28 and TRBJ1-6, with a weak D call TRBD1 (6 bases). CDR1 MDHEN and CDR2 SYDVKM come from the germline V gene. V was pared by 5 bases and J by 7 bases, with 15 bases between. The CDR3 loop spans 15 amino acids. CDR3 coding DNA: TGTGCCAGCAGTCCCCCCACAGGGCCCAATTCACCCCTCCACTTT. The encoded protein is CASSPPTGPNSPLHF.

This clone was counted a few times. This chain links TRBV9 with TRBJ2-7, with a possible D match to TRBD2 (5 bases). The CDR3 is 16 amino acids. The germline V gene encodes CDR1 SGDLS and CDR2 YYNGEE. The V end was cut by 0 bases, the J end by 0 bases, with 13 bases between. In DNA, the CDR3 is TGTGCCAGCAGCGTAGGAGGGTTCGGGTTCTCCTACGAGCAGTACTTC. Its translation: CASSVGGFGFSYEQYF. Variable domain in full (rest from reference TRBV9 and TRBJ2-7): DSGVTQTPKHLITATGQRVTLRCSPRSGDLSVYWYQQSLDQGLQFLIQYYNGEERAKGNILERFSAQQFPDLHSELNLSSLELGDSALYFCASSVGGFGFSYEQYFGPGTRLTVT.

The chain carries TRBV6-1 and TRBJ1-2, with TRBD1 matching 7 bases. The CDR3 runs 12 residues. J gave up 6 bases and V 8 bases, and 6 bases lay outside the gene matches. CDR1 is MNHNS and CDR2 is SASEGT in the germline V gene. The CDR3 DNA sequence: TGTGCCAGCCTTGACAGGGTAAATGGCTACACCTTC. Translating gives CASLDRVNGYTF.

This clone was seen a single time. The genes are TRBV5-1 and TRBJ2-1; no clear D gene. Germline lookup yields CDR1 SGHRS and CDR2 YFSETQ. The CDR3 totals 16 residues. Trimming left V 2 bases short and J 0 bases short, with 12 bases between. The CDR3 nucleotides are TGCGCCAGCAGCTTTGATTCCCCAGGCTCCTACAATGAGCAGTTCTTC. Its protein is CASSFDSPGSYNEQFF.

The V gene is TRBV6-5, the J gene TRBJ2-7; D gene ambiguous. Germline V lookup: CDR1 MNHEY, CDR2 SVGAGI. The ends were cut back, 4 bases at V and 2 bases at J, with 12 bases in the middle. This CDR3 comprises 14 residues. CDR3 residues: CASSSPRPPYEQYF. The DNA for the CDR3 is TGTGCCAGCAGTTCCCCCAGGCCCCCCTACGAGCAGTACTTC.

Worth noting for this clone: Other DNA variants within this sample encode the same CDR3. The CDR3 DNA sequence: TGTGCCAGCAGGCGGGACTTCTACAATGAGCAGTTCTTC. Its protein is CASRRDFYNEQFF. The V gene is TRBV6-1, the J gene TRBJ2-1, with TRBD2 as a possible D gene (6 bases). Germline V gene data show CDR1 as MNHNS and CDR2 as SASEGT. The V end lost 6 bases, the J end lost 3 bases, and 9 bases lay between the germline ends. This CDR3 comprises 13 residues.

This clone appeared a few times. The J gene is TRBJ2-3, the V gene TRBV29-1, with D possibly TRBD2 on 6 matching bases. V dropped 6 bases and J dropped 1 base, with 8 bases sitting between them. In germline, CDR1 is SQVTM, CDR2 ANQGSEA. The CDR3 extends over 12 amino acids. In DNA form, the CDR3 reads TGCAGCGTGGGACTGGGCACAGATACGCAGTATTTT. Amino acids: CSVGLGTDTQYF.

As concerns this clone: At one end, the junction sequence differs from germline, possibly due to a read error. This CDR3 is also generated by other DNA sequences in the sample. The chain couples TRBV7-9 to TRBJ1-5; no clear D gene. This CDR3 spans 12 amino acids. Germline-derived CDR1 and CDR2 are SEHNR and FQNEAQ (reference sequence). The CDR3 loop reads CSSSLPDQPQHF. The CDR3 DNA reads TGTTCCAGCAGCTTACCCGATCAGCCCCAGCATTTT.

This chain uses TRBV6-1 with TRBJ1-6; D is uncertain. Germline loops: CDR1 MNHNS, CDR2 SASEGT. V shed 2 bases and J shed 7 bases, with 18 bases lying between them. This CDR3 has 17 amino acids. The CDR3 DNA sequence: TGTGCCAGCAGTGAACGGACGGGAGGGAGCTTAAATTCACCCCTCCACTTT. Its translation: CASSERTGGSLNSPLHF.

The rearrangement uses TRBV28 and TRBJ2-7, with D possibly being TRBD1 (6 bases). This CDR3 contains 12 residues. CDR1 is MDHEN and CDR2 is SYDVKM in the germline V gene. The ends were cut back, 6 bases at V and 3 bases at J, with 9 bases in the middle. CDR3 sequence (DNA): TGTGCCAGCAGCCGGACAGTCTACGAGCAGTACTTC. It codes for CASSRTVYEQYF.

This clone was picked up a small number of times. A junction boundary mismatches the germline segment, possibly from a read error. The J gene is TRBJ1-5, the V gene TRBV4-1, with D unclear. In germline, CDR1 is MGHRA, CDR2 YSYEKL. The CDR3 length is 14 residues. In DNA form, the CDR3 reads TGTGCCAGCAGCCAAGGGAGGCACAATCAGCCCCAGCATTTT. It is translated as CASSQGRHNQPQHF.

The chain links TRBV6-1 to TRBJ1-1; D gene uncertain. CDR3 length equals 13 residues. The ends were cut back, 4 bases at V and 6 bases at J, with 12 bases in the middle. Per germline, CDR1 MNHNS and CDR2 SASEGT. The DNA for the CDR3 is TGTGCCAGCAGTGGCCCTCTTAGCGCTGAAGCTTTCTTT. Protein product: CASSGPLSAEAFF.

This clone was observed a few times. This sequence joins TRBV5-1 and TRBJ1-5, with D uncertain. The CDR3 runs to 14 residues. The V end was cut by 0 bases, the J end by 7 bases, with 11 bases between. CDR1 SGHRS and CDR2 YFSETQ come from the germline V gene. The CDR3 is CASSLGLGEQPQHF. CDR3 bases: TGCGCCAGCAGCTTGGGTCTGGGAGAGCAGCCCCAGCATTTT. The variable domain in full, with the rest retrieved from reference TRBV5-1 and TRBJ1-5, is KAGVTQTPRYLIKTRGQQVTLSCSPISGHRSVSWYQQTPGQGLQFLFEYFSETQRNKGNFPGRFSGRQFSNSRSEMNVSTLELGDSALYLCASSLGLGEQPQHFGDGTRLSIL.

This clone was seen a few times. The same CDR3 also results from other DNA sequences found in this sample. This sequence joins TRBV7-9 and TRBJ2-1; D uncertain. CDR1 and CDR2 from the germline V gene are SEHNR and FQNEAQ (reference sequence). V lost 5 bases, J lost 7 bases, and 9 bases lay in between. CDR3 length equals 12 residues. CDR3 nucleotide sequence: TGTGCCAGCAGCCGACTTTTGAATGAGCAGTTCTTC. This gives the protein CASSRLLNEQFF.

The chain joins TRBV7-7 to TRBJ2-7; a possible D gene is TRBD2 (6 bases). V was shortened by 5 bases and J by 2 bases, with 10 bases between the two germline ends. CDR1 is SSHAT, CDR2 FNYEAQ, per germline (reference sequence). This CDR3 contains 13 residues. The CDR3 sequence is CASSPAGTYEQYF. The CDR3 DNA follows: TGTGCCAGCAGCCCAGCGGGCACCTACGAGCAGTACTTC. Combining the CDR3 with reference TRBV7-7 and TRBJ2-7 gives the whole variable domain GAGVSQSPRYKVTKRGQDVTLRCDPISSHATLYWYQQALGQGPEFLTYFNYEAQPDKSGLPSDRFSAERPEGSISTLTIQRTEQRDSAMYRCASSPAGTYEQYFGPGTRLTVT.

This chain connects TRBV5-1 to TRBJ2-7, with 10 bases fitting TRBD2. The CDR3 totals 16 residues. The V gene's germline CDR1 is SGHRS and CDR2 YFSETQ. V gave up 0 bases and J gave up 7 bases; unmatched junction bases: 10. CDR3 DNA sequence: TGCGCCAGCAGCTTGGAATCCAGCGGGGGGGCGGGGGAGCAGTACTTC. Translated, it gives CASSLESSGGAGEQYF.

This clone was recorded once. The genes are TRBV5-1 and TRBJ2-7, with TRBD1 matching over 7 bases. CDR1 is SGHRS and CDR2 is YFSETQ in the germline V gene. The CDR3 sequence is 16 residues long. V trimming: 1 base; J trimming: 3 bases; junction bases outside the gene matches: 10. The CDR3 nucleotides read TGCGCCAGCAGCTTGTCCGGGACAGAGAGAAACTACGAGCAGTACTTC. It is translated as CASSLSGTERNYEQYF.

The V and J genes are TRBV2 and TRBJ2-7; no clear D gene. The ends were cut back, 3 bases at V and 0 bases at J, with 6 bases in the middle. The CDR3 is 13 residues long. Germline V gene data show CDR1 as SNHLY and CDR2 as FYNNEI. The CDR3, as DNA: TGTGCCAGCAGTGATAGTGGCTCCTACGAGCAGTACTTC. Encoded protein: CASSDSGSYEQYF.

V is TRBV19 and J is TRBJ2-5; 8 bases are a match to TRBD1. The CDR3 runs 14 residues. V dropped 6 bases and J dropped 3; count of bases not matched to a gene: 6. Germline CDR1 reads LNHDA; CDR2 reads SQIVND (reference sequence). Here the CDR3 DNA reads TGTGCCAGTAGAAAGACAGGGGCAGAAGAGACCCAGTACTTC. Translation: CASRKTGAEETQYF.

The chain has TRBV25-1 and TRBJ2-6; no clear D. Germline CDR1 is MGHDK and CDR2 is SYGVNS. The V gene lost 0 bases and the J gene lost 0 bases, with 9 bases spanning the gap. This CDR3 spans 17 amino acids. The CDR3 sequence: CASSEYQVGSGANVLTF. DNA for the CDR3: TGTGCCAGCAGTGAATATCAGGTCGGCTCTGGGGCCAACGTCCTGACTTTC.

The rearrangement joins TRBV6-1 to TRBJ1-1; 7 nucleotides match TRBD1. The ends lost 5 bases at V and 8 bases at J; junction bases unmatched: 8. The CDR3 loop spans 13 amino acids. Germline lookup yields CDR1 MNHNS and CDR2 SASEGT. The CDR3 spells CASSLRDRDEAFF. CDR3 nucleotides: TGTGCCAGCAGTCTCCGGGACAGAGACGAAGCTTTCTTT.

In DNA, the CDR3 is TGTGCCATCAGCTTTGGACAGGGGGCCTACGAGCAGTACTTC. It codes for CAISFGQGAYEQYF. The chain carries TRBV10-3 and TRBJ2-7; 10 nucleotides agree with TRBD1. CDR3 length equals 14 residues. Trimming cost V 6 bases and J 2 bases; bases outside gene matches: 4. Germline V gene data show CDR1 as ENHRY and CDR2 as SYGVKD.

V is TRBV7-2 and J is TRBJ1-1, with TRBD1 matching over 11 bases. The CDR3 sequence is 16 residues long. The V gene end was trimmed by 5 bases and the J gene end by 1 base; junction bases not matched to a gene: 6. The germline V gene encodes CDR1 SGHTA and CDR2 FQGNSA. The CDR3, as DNA: TGTGCCAGCAGCCCTAGGACAGGGGGCGCGAACACTGAAGCTTTCTTT. This translates into CASSPRTGGANTEAFF.

The V call is TRBV5-1, the J call TRBJ2-3; TRBD2 agrees at 8 bases. V trimming: 1 base; J trimming: 6 bases; junction bases outside the gene matches: 4. CDR3 length: 14 amino acids. The V gene's germline CDR1 is SGHRS and CDR2 YFSETQ. In nucleotides, the CDR3 is TGCGCCAGCAGCTTGACAGCGGGGGTGGATACGCAGTATTTT. Translation: CASSLTAGVDTQYF. Complete variable domain (other parts from reference TRBV5-1 and TRBJ2-3): KAGVTQTPRYLIKTRGQQVTLSCSPISGHRSVSWYQQTPGQGLQFLFEYFSETQRNKGNFPGRFSGRQFSNSRSEMNVSTLELGDSALYLCASSLTAGVDTQYFGPGTRLTVL.

The chain is built from TRBV7-3 and TRBJ2-1; 11 positions match TRBD2. With 1 base clipped from V and 8 bases from J, the junction kept 7 bases outside the gene matches. This CDR3 spans 16 amino acids. Germline V gene lookup returns CDR1 SGHTA and CDR2 FQGTGA. The CDR3: CASSLRLAGGGDEQFF. The CDR3 DNA reads as TGTGCCAGCAGCTTAAGGCTAGCGGGAGGAGGGGATGAGCAGTTCTTC.

The rearrangement joins TRBV7-9 to TRBJ2-1, with a possible D match to TRBD1 (5 bases). Germline assignment: CDR1 SEHNR and CDR2 FQNEAQ (reference sequence). The CDR3 is 12 residues long. V was shortened by 0 bases and J by 10 bases, with 7 bases between the two germline ends. The CDR3 DNA sequence: TGTGCCAGCAGCTTAGCGCAGGGCGAGCAGTTCTTC. Amino acid sequence: CASSLAQGEQFF.

The chain has TRBV7-2 and TRBJ2-1; no firm D call. Per the germline V gene, CDR1 is SGHTA and CDR2 is FQGNSA. The V gene lost 2 bases and the J gene lost 5 bases, with 10 bases spanning the gap. The CDR3 spans 14 residues. CDR3 in amino acids: CASSLSRANNEQFF. As DNA, the CDR3 is TGTGCCAGCAGCTTATCCCGAGCTAACAATGAGCAGTTCTTC.

The chain couples TRBV21-1 to TRBJ2-3; the D segment call TRBD1 is taken from the table without a DNA check. TRBV21-1 is a pseudogene. The CDR3 sequence is 15 residues long. CDR3 residues: CASPRGTGETDTQYF. The CDR3 nucleotides are TGTGCCAGCCCCCGGGGGACAGGTGAGACAGATACGCAGTATTTT.

The chain combines TRBV6-1 with TRBJ2-7, with 7 bases identical to TRBD2. Germline V gene lookup returns CDR1 MNHNS and CDR2 SASEGT. This CDR3 is built from 17 residues. V trimming: 3 bases; J trimming: 0 bases; junction bases outside the gene matches: 11. The CDR3 here is CASSDRRAGASSYEQYF. The CDR3 DNA is TGTGCCAGCAGTGATAGGAGGGCGGGAGCTAGCTCCTACGAGCAGTACTTC.

The CDR3 here is CASSETGDSLRTQYF. In DNA, the CDR3 is TGTGCCAGCAGCGAAACGGGGGACAGTCTAAGGACCCAGTACTTC. V is TRBV28 and J is TRBJ2-5, with D possibly being TRBD1 (7 bases). Germline assignment: CDR1 MDHEN and CDR2 SYDVKM. The CDR3 has 15 amino acids. Trimming cost V 6 bases and J 7 bases, with 21 bases left between them.

J is TRBJ2-1 and V is TRBV11-3; maybe TRBD1 (5 bases). From germline, CDR1 is SGHNT and CDR2 YENEEA. The CDR3 spans 12 residues. Trimming pared 4 bases from V and 9 bases from J, leaving 10 bases between. CDR3 sequence reads: CASSSRAREQFF. The CDR3, as DNA: TGTGCCAGCAGCTCCAGGGCTCGTGAGCAGTTCTTC.

The chain links TRBV19 to TRBJ1-5; D gene unclear. The CDR3 totals 14 residues. CDR1 LNHDA and CDR2 SQIVND come from the germline V gene (reference sequence). The V and J ends lost 3 bases and 6 bases respectively, with 12 bases between them. The CDR3 sequence: CASSMSRVGQPQHF. The DNA for the CDR3 is TGTGCCAGTAGTATGTCGCGGGTGGGTCAGCCCCAGCATTTT. The full variable domain, in which reference TRBV19 and TRBJ1-5 provide the parts outside the CDR3, is DGGITQSPKYLFRKEGQNVTLSCEQNLNHDAMYWYRQDPGQGLRLIYYSQIVNDFQKGDIAEGYSVSREKKESFPLTVTSAQKNPTAFYLCASSMSRVGQPQHFGDGTRLSIL.